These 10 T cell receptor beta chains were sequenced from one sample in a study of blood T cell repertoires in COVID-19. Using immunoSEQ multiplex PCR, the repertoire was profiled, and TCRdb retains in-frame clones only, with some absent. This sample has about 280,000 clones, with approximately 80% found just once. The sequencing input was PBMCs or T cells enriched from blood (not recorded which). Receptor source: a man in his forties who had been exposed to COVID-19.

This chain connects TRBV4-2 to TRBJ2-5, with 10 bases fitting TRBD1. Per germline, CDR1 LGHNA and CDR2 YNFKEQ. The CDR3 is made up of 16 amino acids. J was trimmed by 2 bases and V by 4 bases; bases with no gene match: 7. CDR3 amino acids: CASSRGQGTNQETQYF. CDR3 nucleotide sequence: TGTGCCAGCAGCCGGGGACAGGGGACTAATCAAGAGACCCAGTACTTC.

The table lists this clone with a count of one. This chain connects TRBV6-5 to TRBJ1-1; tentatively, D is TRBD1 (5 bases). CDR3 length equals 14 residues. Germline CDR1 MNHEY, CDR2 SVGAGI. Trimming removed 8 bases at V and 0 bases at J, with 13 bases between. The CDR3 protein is CASAGDSLNTEAFF. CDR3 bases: TGTGCCAGCGCGGGAGACAGTCTGAACACTGAAGCTTTCTTT.

CDR3 loop: CASGLKFGNRDRLMEQYF. The CDR3 DNA sequence: TGTGCTAGTGGTTTGAAATTTGGGAATCGGGACAGGTTAATGGAGCAGTACTTC. The chain links TRBV12-5 to TRBJ2-7; 8 bases line up with TRBD1. Germline CDR1 reads LGHNT; CDR2 reads FRNRAP. The length of the CDR3 is 18 residues. Losses at the gene ends were 2 bases for V and 7 bases for J; bases not matched to a gene: 19. The full variable domain, rest sourced from reference TRBV12-5 and TRBJ2-7, is DARVTQTPRHKVTEMGQEVTMRCQPILGHNTVFWYRQTMMQGLELLAYFRNRAPLDDSGMPKDRFSAEMPDATLATLKIQPSEPRDSAVYFCASGLKFGNRDRLMEQYFGPGTRLTVT.

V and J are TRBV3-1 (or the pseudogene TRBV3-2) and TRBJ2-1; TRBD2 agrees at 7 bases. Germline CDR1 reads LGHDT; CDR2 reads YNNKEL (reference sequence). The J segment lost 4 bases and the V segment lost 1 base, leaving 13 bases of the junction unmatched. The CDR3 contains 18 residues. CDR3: CASSQVWSAGSLYNEQFF. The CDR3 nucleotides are TGTGCCAGCAGCCAAGTTTGGTCAGCGGGATCGCTGTACAATGAGCAGTTCTTC.

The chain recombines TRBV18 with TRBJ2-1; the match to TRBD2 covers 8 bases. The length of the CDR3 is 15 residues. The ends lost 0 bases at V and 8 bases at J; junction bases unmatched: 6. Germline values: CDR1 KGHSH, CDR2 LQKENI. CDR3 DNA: TGTGCCAGCTCACCACCAAGCGGGAGAACCGATGAGCAGTTCTTC. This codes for CASSPPSGRTDEQFF. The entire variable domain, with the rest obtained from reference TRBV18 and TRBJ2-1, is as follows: NAGVMQNPRHLVRRRGQEARLRCSPMKGHSHVYWYRQLPEEGLKFMVYLQKENIIDESGMPKERFSAEFPKEGPSILRIQQVVRGDSAAYFCASSPPSGRTDEQFFGPGTRLTVL.

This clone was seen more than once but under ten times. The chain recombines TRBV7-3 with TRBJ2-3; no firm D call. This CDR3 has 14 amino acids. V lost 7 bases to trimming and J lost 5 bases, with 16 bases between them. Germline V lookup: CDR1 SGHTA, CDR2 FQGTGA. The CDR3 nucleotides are TGTGCCAGCAAAGGTAAGCATCGGAGAGATACGCAGTATTTT. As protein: CASKGKHRRDTQYF.

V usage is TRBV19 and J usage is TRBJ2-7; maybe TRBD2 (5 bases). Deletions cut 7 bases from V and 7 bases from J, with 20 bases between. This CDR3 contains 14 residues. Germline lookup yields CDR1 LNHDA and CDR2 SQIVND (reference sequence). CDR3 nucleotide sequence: TGTGCCAGTACCACCGGGGAACTAAGCAGAGAGCAGTACTTC. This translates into CASTTGELSREQYF.

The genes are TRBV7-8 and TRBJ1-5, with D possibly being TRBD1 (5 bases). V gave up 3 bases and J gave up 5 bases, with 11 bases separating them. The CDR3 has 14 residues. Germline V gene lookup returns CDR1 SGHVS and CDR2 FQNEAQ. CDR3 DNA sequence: TGTGCCAGCAGCTTGTCCAGGGCGGATCAGCCCCAGCATTTT. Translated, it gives CASSLSRADQPQHF.

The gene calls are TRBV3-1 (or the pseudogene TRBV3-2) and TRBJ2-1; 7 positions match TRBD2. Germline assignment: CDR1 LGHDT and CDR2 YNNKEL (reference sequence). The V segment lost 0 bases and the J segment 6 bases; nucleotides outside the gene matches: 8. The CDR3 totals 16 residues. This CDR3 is CASSQEGSGTANEQFF. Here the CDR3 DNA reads TGTGCCAGCAGCCAAGAAGGAAGCGGGACGGCCAATGAGCAGTTCTTC.

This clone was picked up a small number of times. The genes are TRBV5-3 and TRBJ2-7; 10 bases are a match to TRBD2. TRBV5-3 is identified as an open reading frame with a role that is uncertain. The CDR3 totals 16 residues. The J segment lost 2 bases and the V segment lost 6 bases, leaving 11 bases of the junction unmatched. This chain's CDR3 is CARTPIRTSGPYEQYF. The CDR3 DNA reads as TGTGCCAGAACTCCGATCCGGACTAGCGGCCCCTACGAGCAGTACTTC.